This TCR beta chain was sequenced in a study of a mutant IDH1 vaccine in newly diagnosed glioma (dated by TCRdb to the early 2020s). Broadly, across the study: Patients received eight vaccinations in weeks 1, 3, 5, 7, 11, 15, 19 and 23, corresponding to visits V03 through V10. Peripheral blood was drawn at six visits: V03 (baseline), V05, V07, V10, V12 and V13. Prior to enrollment, patients had been given standard therapy consisting of radiotherapy alone, temozolomide alone, or radiochemotherapy with temozolomide, with the combination given to most patients. For exploratory analyses, under 30 treated patients had longitudinal TCRB deep sequencing done wherever samples were available. Vaccination was initiated 4-6 weeks after radiotherapy alone, or concurrently with temozolomide cycles in the chemotherapy-containing groups. The approximately 30 treated patients were 62.5% male and around 40% female, with a mean age of about 38 years. Broader findings and caveats from the paper: Pseudoprogression appeared unrelated to alterations in the top peripheral T cell clonotypes detected by TCRB sequencing. The authors stated that sample limitations prevented analyses of patient blood samples from being reproduced. PBMC samples for TCRB deep sequencing were selected based on availability. Immune responses induced by the vaccine were seen in over 80% of patients across multiple MHC alleles.

What the time point label conveys for this sample: week 23, last vaccination. Every vaccine dose consisted of 300 ug of a 20-mer mutant IDH1 peptide in Montanide, administered subcutaneously together with topical imiquimod. Donors had newly diagnosed WHO grade 3 or 4 IDH1-mutant astrocytomas with loss of nuclear ATRX. The samples were drawn from NOA16, a multicentre, single-arm, open-label phase I trial in Germany that tested a mutant IDH1 peptide vaccine in humans for the first time. The DNeasy Blood and Tissue Kit was used to extract genomic DNA from EDTA blood for TCRB sequencing. Library creation used the immunoSEQ multiplex PCR assay. The hsTCRB Kit was used according to the manufacturer's protocol to amplify rearranged TCR beta chain sequences. An Illumina MiSeq was used to sequence the TCRB libraries. Per the source publication's procedure: The kit vendor's proprietary platform handled demultiplexing, trimming and gene mapping. The table comes from immuneACCESS by way of TCRdb, which keeps in-frame sequences with V and J called. Part of the clones is missing from these tables; in studies checked, under half for an unresolved V gene and the rest for unknown reasons. V and J calls and clone size are as listed in that table; D and trimming were resolved from the DNA. The sample table shows roughly 60,000 clones, and approximately 84% are seen once. The ten largest clones take up 4% of the sample.

Comment on this clone: There is no known antigen for this receptor. Per-base qualities were not stored, and no clone one base away is much larger.

The CDR3 goes from the cysteine to the phenylalanine over 14 residues. Of the read, only the CDR3 DNA is kept; its 42 bases are in frame from base 1. Trimming at the junction amounts to 1 base on V and 5 bases on J, and the germline ends lie 10 bases apart. According to the germline V gene, CDR1 reads SGHDT and CDR2 reads YYEEEE. The receptor was isolated from a man aged 25 to 45 with glioma. Sequencing used PBMCs, obtained from a glioma patient whose treatment included an IDH1 peptide vaccine. The chain is assembled from TRBV5-6 and TRBJ1-5; the D gene is not confidently resolved. Read as DNA, the sequence is TGTGCCAGCAGCTTGAGCCTCGGAGATCAGCCCCAGCATTTT. It encodes CASSLSLGDQPQHF. The reference TRBV5-6 and TRBJ1-5 proteins fill in what lies around the CDR3, so the full variable domain reads DAGVTQSPTHLIKTRGQQVTLRCSPKSGHDTVSWYQQALGQGPQFIFQYYEEEERQRGNFPDRFSGHQFPNYSSELNVNALLLGDSALYLCASSLSLGDQPQHFGDGTRLSIL.